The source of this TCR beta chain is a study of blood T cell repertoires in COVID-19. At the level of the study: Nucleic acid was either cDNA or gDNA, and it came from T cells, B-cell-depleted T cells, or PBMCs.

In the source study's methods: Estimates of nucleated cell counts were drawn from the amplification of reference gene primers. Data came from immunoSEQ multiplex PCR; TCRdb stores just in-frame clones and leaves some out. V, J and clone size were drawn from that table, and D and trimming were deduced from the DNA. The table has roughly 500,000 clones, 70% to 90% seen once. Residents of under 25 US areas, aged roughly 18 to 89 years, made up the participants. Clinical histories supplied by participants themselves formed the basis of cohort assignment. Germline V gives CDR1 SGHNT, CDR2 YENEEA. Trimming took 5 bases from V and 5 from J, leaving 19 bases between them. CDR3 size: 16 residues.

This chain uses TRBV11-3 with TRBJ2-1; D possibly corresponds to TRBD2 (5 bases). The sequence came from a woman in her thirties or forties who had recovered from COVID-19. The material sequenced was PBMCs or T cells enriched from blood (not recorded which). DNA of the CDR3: TGTGCCAGCAGCCCAGGACTCACAAAAAGAGACAATGAGCAGTTCTTC. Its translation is CASSPGLTKRDNEQFF.